The 5 T cell receptor beta chains reported below all come from one sample, sequenced in a study of beta chain features in type 1 diabetes. As every portion of the isolated RNA was reverse transcribed, the sequencing read expressed TCRB transcripts. Repertoires were generated with immunoSEQ multiplex PCR, while TCRdb's copy carries only in-frame clones and drops some. This table holds roughly 140,000 clones, over 7.5% found once. The specimen sequenced was central memory CD4+ T cells from blood. The receptor source for this set is a man between 18 and 35 years old in good health.

The sample holds a few counts of this clone. The chain couples TRBV5-5 to TRBJ1-2; D gene ambiguous. The CDR3 has 14 residues. V was cut by 0 bases and J by 5 bases, with 11 bases left in between. Germline loops: CDR1 SGHKS, CDR2 YYEKEE (reference sequence). The DNA of the CDR3 is TGTGCCAGCAGCTTGGCGACGGGAGAATATGGCTACACCTTC. It is translated as CASSLATGEYGYTF.

The sample holds a few counts of this clone. For the CDR3, the DNA is TGTGCCAGCAGCTTAGCTCTAGCCTCAGATACGCAGTATTTT. This gives the protein CASSLALASDTQYF. This sequence joins TRBV7-2 and TRBJ2-3; tentatively, D is TRBD2 (5 bases). Trimming stripped 0 bases from V and 4 bases from J, with 8 bases between. This CDR3 region has 14 residues. Germline CDR1 and CDR2: SGHTA and FQGNSA. The full variable domain, rest sourced from reference TRBV7-2 and TRBJ2-3, is GAGVSQSPSNKVTEKGKDVELRCDPISGHTALYWYRQSLGQGLEFLIYFQGNSAPDKSGLPSDRFSAERTGGSVSTLTIQRTQQEDSAVYLCASSLALASDTQYFGPGTRLTVL.

There are a few counts of this clone. The CDR3 DNA reads as TGTGCCACCTTTGAGGGCAACACTGAAGCTTTCTTT. Translation: CATFEGNTEAFF. The chain uses TRBV28 and TRBJ1-1; D ambiguous. CDR1 and CDR2 from the germline V gene are MDHEN and SYDVKM. Between the trimmed V and J ends, which lost 10 bases and 2 bases, there was a span of 11 bases. The CDR3 spans 12 residues.

This clone came up many times. V is TRBV7-9 and J is TRBJ2-5; 7 bases line up with TRBD2. Germline lookup yields CDR1 SEHNR and CDR2 FQNEAQ (reference sequence). V lost 4 bases to trimming and J lost 5 bases; unmatched junction nucleotides: 4. The length of the CDR3 is 13 residues. The CDR3, as DNA: TGTGCCAGCAGCTACAGCGGGGATGAGACCCAGTACTTC. Protein sequence: CASSYSGDETQYF.

This clone was seen a few times. This rearrangement joins TRBV7-8 to TRBJ2-5; TRBD2 matches at 11 bases. The CDR3 has 16 amino acids. V trimming: 5 bases; J trimming: 5 bases; junction bases outside the gene matches: 10. CDR1 and CDR2 (germline): SGHVS, FQNEAQ. In DNA, the CDR3 is TGTGCCAGCAGCCCCGTGGTAGCGGGGGGGCCTGAGACCCAGTACTTC. Protein: CASSPVVAGGPETQYF.